The sequence of this T cell receptor beta chain was determined in a study of blood T cell repertoires in COVID-19. The overall study: Some COVID-19 samples were acute and others convalescent; all came from the United States, Italy and Spain. PBMCs, B-cell-depleted T cells, or T cells were the source of the cDNA or gDNA that made up the material.

This clone showed up just once. V was shortened by 3 bases and J by 10 bases, with 13 bases between the two germline ends. CDR3 size: 14 residues. CDR1 SGHAT and CDR2 FQNNGV come from the germline V gene. The Seattle patients joined while their infection was active and were tracked longitudinally afterward. In the study's own analysis: Reference gene primer amplification in the assay estimated nucleated cell counts. Only in-frame clones appear in the TCRdb table, and some are missing; sequencing was by immunoSEQ multiplex PCR. Clone size and V and J calls were adopted from that table, with D and trimming inferred from the DNA. The repertoire has 300,000 to 350,000 clones, approximately 87% of them found once; the top ten carry roughly 6%.

This TCR was recovered from a woman between 50 and 59 years old with COVID-19, enrolled during active disease. This rearrangement joins TRBV11-2 to TRBJ1-6; D remains ambiguous. Sequences were obtained from peripheral blood. The CDR3 nucleotides read TGTGCCAGCAGCTTGAACGACAAGACCTCACCCCTCCACTTT. Its protein product is CASSLNDKTSPLHF.